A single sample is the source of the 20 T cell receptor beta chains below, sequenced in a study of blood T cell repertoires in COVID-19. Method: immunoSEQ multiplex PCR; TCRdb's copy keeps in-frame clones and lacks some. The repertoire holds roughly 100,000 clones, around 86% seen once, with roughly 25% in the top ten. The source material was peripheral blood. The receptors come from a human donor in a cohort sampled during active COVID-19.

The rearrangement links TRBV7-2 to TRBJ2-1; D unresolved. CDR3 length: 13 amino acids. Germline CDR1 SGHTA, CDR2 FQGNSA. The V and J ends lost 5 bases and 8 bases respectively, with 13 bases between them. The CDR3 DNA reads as TGTGCCAGCAGCACCTTCACTACCCATGAGCAGTTCTTC. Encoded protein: CASSTFTTHEQFF.

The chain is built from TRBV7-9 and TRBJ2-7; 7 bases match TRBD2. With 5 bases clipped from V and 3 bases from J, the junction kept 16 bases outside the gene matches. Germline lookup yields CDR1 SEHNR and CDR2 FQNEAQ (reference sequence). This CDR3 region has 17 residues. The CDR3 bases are TGTGCCAGCAGCCCAAAAATCCGACTAGCCCCCGGCTACGAGCAGTACTTC. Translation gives CASSPKIRLAPGYEQYF.

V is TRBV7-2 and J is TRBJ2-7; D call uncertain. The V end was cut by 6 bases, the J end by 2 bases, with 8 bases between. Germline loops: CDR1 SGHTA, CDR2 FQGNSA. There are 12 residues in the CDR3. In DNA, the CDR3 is TGTGCCAGCAGTCCCCGTGCCTACGAGCAGTACTTC. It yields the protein CASSPRAYEQYF.

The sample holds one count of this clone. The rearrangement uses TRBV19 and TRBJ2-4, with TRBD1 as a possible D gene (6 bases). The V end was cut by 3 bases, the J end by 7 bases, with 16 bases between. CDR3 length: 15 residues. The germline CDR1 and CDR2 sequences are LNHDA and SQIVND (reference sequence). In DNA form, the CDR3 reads TGTGCCAGTAGTATCGGACAGAATCGAAGGAACATTCAGTACTTC. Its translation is CASSIGQNRRNIQYF.

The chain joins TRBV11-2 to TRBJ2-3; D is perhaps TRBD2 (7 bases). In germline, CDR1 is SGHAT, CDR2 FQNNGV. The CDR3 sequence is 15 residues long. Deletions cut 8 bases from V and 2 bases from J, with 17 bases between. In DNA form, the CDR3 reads TGTGCCAGCGGTCTAAGGGGGGGGATCACAGATACGCAGTATTTT. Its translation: CASGLRGGITDTQYF.

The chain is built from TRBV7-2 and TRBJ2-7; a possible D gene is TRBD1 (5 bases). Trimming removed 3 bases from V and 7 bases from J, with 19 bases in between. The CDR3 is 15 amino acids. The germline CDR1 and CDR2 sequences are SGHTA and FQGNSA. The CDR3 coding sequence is TGTGCCAGCAGCTTTGGGCTAGGGGCCCCACGTGAGCAGTACTTC. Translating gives CASSFGLGAPREQYF.

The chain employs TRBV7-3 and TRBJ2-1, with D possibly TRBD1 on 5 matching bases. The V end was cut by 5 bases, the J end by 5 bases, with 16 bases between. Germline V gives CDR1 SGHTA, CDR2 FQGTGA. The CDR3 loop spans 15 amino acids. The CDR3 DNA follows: TGTGCCAGCAGCCTACAGGATCTAAACAACAATGAGCAGTTCTTC. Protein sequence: CASSLQDLNNNEQFF.

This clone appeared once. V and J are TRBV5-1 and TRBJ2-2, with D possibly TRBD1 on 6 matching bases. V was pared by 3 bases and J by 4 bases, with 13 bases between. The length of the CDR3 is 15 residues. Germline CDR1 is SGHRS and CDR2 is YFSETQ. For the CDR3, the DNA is TGCGCCAGCAGCTCACAGGGTCGGGGCACCGGGGAGCTGTTTTTT. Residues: CASSSQGRGTGELFF.

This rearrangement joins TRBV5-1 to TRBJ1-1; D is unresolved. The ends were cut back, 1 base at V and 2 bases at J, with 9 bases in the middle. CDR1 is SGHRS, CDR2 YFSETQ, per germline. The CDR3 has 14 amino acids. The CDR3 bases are TGCGCCAGCAGCTTGATCAGCGATAACACTGAAGCTTTCTTT. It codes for CASSLISDNTEAFF.

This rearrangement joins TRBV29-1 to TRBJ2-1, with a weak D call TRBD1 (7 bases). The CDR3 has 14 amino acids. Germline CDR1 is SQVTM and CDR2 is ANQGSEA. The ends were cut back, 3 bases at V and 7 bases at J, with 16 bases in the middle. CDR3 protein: CSVEEAGGSNEQFF. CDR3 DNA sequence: TGCAGCGTTGAGGAGGCAGGGGGGTCGAATGAGCAGTTCTTC.

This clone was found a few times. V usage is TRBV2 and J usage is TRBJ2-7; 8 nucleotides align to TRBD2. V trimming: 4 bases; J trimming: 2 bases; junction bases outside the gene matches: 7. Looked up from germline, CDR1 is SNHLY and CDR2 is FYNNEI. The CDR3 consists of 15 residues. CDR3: CASSVTSEVPYEQYF. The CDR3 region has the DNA TGTGCCAGCAGTGTGACTAGCGAAGTCCCCTACGAGCAGTACTTC.

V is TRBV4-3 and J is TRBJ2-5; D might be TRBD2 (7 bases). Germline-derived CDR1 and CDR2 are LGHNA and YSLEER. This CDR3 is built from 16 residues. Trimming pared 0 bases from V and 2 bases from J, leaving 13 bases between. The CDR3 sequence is CASSQEYEGGQETQYF. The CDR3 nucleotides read TGCGCCAGCAGCCAAGAGTATGAGGGGGGGCAAGAGACCCAGTACTTC.

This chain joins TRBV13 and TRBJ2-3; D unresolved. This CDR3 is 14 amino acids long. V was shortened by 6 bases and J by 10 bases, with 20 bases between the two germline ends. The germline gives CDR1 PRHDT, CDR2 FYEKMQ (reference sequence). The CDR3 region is CASSSKSPDRAQYF. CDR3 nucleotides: TGTGCCAGCAGTTCCAAATCACCCGATCGGGCGCAGTATTTT.

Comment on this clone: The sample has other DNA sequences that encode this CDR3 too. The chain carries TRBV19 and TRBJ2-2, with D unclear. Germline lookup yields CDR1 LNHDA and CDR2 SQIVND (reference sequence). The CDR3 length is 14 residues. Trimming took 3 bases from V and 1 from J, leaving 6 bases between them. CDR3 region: CASSIGQNTGELFF. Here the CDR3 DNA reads TGTGCCAGTAGTATCGGTCAGAACACCGGGGAGCTGTTTTTT.

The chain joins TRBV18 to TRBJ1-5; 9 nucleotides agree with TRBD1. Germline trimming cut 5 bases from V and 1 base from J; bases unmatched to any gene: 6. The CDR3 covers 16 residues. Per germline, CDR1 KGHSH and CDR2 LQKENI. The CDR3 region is CASSGQGTLSNQPQHF. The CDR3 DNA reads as TGTGCCAGCTCAGGACAGGGGACTTTGAGCAATCAGCCCCAGCATTTT. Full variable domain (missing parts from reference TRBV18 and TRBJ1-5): NAGVMQNPRHLVRRRGQEARLRCSPMKGHSHVYWYRQLPEEGLKFMVYLQKENIIDESGMPKERFSAEFPKEGPSILRIQQVVRGDSAAYFCASSGQGTLSNQPQHFGDGTRLSIL.

Here the CDR3 reads CATSRGMGGESEKLFF. The CDR3 coding sequence is TGTGCCACCAGCAGAGGAATGGGCGGGGAAAGTGAAAAACTGTTTTTT. The chain combines TRBV15 with TRBJ1-4; D call uncertain. Germline loops: CDR1 LNHNV, CDR2 YYDKDF (reference sequence). Trimming cost V 1 base and J 7 bases, with 16 bases left between them. The CDR3 length is 16 residues.

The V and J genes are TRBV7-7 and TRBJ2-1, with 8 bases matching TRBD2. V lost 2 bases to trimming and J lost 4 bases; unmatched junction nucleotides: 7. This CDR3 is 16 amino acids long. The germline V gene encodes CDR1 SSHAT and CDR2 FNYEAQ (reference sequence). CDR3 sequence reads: CASSLSRVAGYNEQFF. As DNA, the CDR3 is TGTGCCAGCAGCTTATCACGGGTAGCGGGATACAATGAGCAGTTCTTC.

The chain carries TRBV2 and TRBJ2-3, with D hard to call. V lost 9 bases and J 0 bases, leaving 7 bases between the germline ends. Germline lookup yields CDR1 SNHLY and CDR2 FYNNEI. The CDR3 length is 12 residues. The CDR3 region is CARSPSTDTQYF. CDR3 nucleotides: TGTGCCAGAAGCCCAAGCACAGATACGCAGTATTTT.

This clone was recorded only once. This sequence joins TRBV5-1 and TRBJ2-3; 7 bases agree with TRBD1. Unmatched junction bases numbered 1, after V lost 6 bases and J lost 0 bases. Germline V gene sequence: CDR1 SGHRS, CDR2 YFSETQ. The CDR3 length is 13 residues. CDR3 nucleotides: TGCGCCAGCAAGACAGGGAGCACAGATACGCAGTATTTT. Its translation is CASKTGSTDTQYF.

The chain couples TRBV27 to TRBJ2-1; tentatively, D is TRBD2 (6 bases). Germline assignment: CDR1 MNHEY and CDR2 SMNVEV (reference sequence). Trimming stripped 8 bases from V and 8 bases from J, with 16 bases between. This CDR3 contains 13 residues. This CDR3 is CASATSLGDEQFF. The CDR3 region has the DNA TGTGCCAGCGCGACTAGTTTAGGCGATGAGCAGTTCTTC.